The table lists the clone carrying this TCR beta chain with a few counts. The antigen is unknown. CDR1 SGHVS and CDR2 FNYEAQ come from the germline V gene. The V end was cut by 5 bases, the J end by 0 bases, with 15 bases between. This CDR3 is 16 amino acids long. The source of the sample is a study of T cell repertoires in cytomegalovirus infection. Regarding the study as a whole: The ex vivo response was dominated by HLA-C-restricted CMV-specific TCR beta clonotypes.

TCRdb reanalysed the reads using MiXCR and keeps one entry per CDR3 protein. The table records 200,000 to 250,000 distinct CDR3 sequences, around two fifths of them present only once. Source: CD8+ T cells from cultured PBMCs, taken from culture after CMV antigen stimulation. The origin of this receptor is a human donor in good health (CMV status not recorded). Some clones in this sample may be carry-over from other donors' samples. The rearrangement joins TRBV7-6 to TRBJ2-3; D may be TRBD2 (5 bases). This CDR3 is CASSQRTDDSTDTQYF. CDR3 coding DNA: TGTGCCAGCAGCCAGCGGACGGATGATAGCACAGATACGCAGTATTTT.